This T cell receptor beta chain was profiled in a study of blood T cell repertoires in COVID-19. For the study at large: Specimens from acute and convalescent COVID-19 originated in the United States, Italy and Spain. In each case, the material was cDNA or gDNA derived from T cells, B-cell-depleted T cells, or PBMCs.

Participants came from about 23 US areas, aged about 18 to 95 years. This CDR3 is 16 amino acids long. With 0 bases clipped from V and 4 bases from J, the junction kept 4 bases outside the gene matches. Germline-derived CDR1 and CDR2 are SGHRS and YFSETQ. Per the original data handling: How many nucleated cells were present was estimated from reference gene primer amplification. TCRdb's table, derived via immunoSEQ multiplex PCR, lists solely in-frame clones and lacks some. D and trimming come from the DNA, and the V and J calls and clone size come from that table. The table lists hundreds of thousands of clones, approximately 83% of them singletons.

The sample was PBMCs or T cells enriched from blood (not recorded which). V gene TRBV5-1 combines with J gene TRBJ2-3; TRBD1 matches 11 bases. The TCR originated in a woman between 40 and 50 years old with acute COVID-19. The CDR3 DNA follows: TGCGCCAGCAGCTTGGGGACAGGGGGCGAGTCAGATACGCAGTATTTT. This gives the protein CASSLGTGGESDTQYF.